What follows is one T cell receptor (beta chain) and its context. Its antigen is still unknown. No quality values exist for individual bases; no much larger clone is one base distant. The data were obtained in a study of blood T cell repertoires in COVID-19 (TCRdb year 2020). For the study in its entirety: The collaborator samples originated in the United States, Italy and Spain and spanned the acute and convalescent phases of COVID-19. HLA class I and class II types, where available, came from metadata supplied by the sample provider rather than from assay-based typing. Sample metadata almost always included a de-identified subject ID, COVID-19 status, age in years and sex. The material from the prospective study consisted of cDNA or gDNA derived from T cells, B-cell-depleted T cells, or PBMCs. The samples were drawn from the first 160 participants of the ongoing ImmuneRACE study and from 950 to 1,500 subjects provided by 6 global collaborators. The dataset comprised deeply sampled blood TCRbeta repertoires from subjects exposed to, actively infected with, or recovered from COVID-19. The repertoires were made available in a free public database intended to serve as a resource for research on the immune response to SARS-CoV-2. General conclusions and limits of the study: The quantity of clinical and demographic metadata differed by source and by participant and was supplied without curation.

TCRbeta CDR3 regions were amplified from genomic DNA by means of the immunoSEQ Assay, a bias-controlled multiplex PCR. Processing in the source paper ran as follows. The number of nucleated cells in each sample was estimated by amplification of reference gene primers within the assay. To quantify the absolute abundance of each unique TCRbeta CDR3 rearrangement, sequence reads were collapsed and filtered. For each sample, productive Simpson clonality was calculated as the square root of Simpson's diversity index across productive rearrangements. In TCRdb, the immuneACCESS table is reduced to in-frame sequences with V and J assigned. These tables do not hold every clone; where another copy was compared, an unresolved V gene accounts for under half, and the others remain unexplained. D and trimming come from the DNA, and the V and J calls and clone size come from that table. Present in this sample are more than 300,000 clones, roughly 90% of which were seen just once. Of the sample, over 8.5% is held by the ten largest clones.

Participants in the prospective study were aged roughly 18 to 100 years, lived in some 24 United States geographic areas, and enrolled through a virtual design. In the prospective study, cohorts were assigned on the basis of participant-reported clinical history obtained from a screening survey and a study questionnaire. Recovered participants in ImmuneRACE Cohort 3 were defined by two consecutive negative NP/OP PCR tests, clearance by a healthcare professional, or resolution of symptoms. Mobile phlebotomists in the prospective study collected whole blood, serum and a nasopharyngeal or oropharyngeal swab from every participant. Over a roughly 2-month period, participants in the prospective study had the option of providing additional blood draws and questionnaires. Before DNA extraction, blood samples from the prospective study were shipped at room temperature or frozen. This TCR derives from a woman aged 25-40 years who had recovered from COVID-19. The sequencing input was PBMCs or T cells enriched from blood (not recorded which).

The CDR3 region has the sequence CASSPWDRETYNEQFF. The DNA sequence is as follows: TGTGCCAGCAGCCCATGGGACAGGGAAACCTACAATGAGCAGTTCTTC. The V gene is TRBV7-9 and the J gene is TRBJ2-1; TRBD1 agrees with 9 junctional bases. There are 16 amino acids in the CDR3, from cysteine to phenylalanine inclusive. CDR3 DNA is the only sequence kept; it has 48 bases, read in frame from the first base. The germline V gene (reference sequence) gives CDR1 as SEHNR and CDR2 as FQNEAQ. Clipping removes 5 bases from V and 2 bases from J, with 7 as the unmatched junction base count.